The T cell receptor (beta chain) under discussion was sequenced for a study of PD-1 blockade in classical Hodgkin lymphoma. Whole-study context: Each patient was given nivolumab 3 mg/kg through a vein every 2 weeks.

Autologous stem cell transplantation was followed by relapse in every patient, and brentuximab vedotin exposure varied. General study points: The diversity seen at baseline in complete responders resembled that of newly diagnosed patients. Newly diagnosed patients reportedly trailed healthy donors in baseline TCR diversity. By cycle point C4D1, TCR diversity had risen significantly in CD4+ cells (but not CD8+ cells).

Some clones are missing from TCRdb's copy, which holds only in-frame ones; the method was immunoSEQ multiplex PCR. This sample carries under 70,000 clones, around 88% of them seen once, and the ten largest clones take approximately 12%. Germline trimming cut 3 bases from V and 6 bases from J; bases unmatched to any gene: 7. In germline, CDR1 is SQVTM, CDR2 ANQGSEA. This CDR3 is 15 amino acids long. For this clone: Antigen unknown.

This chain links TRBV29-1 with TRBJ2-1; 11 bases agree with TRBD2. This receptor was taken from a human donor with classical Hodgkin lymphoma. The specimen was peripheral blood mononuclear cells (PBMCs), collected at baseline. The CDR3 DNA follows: TGCAGCGTTGAGGATGGACTAGCGGGCGTCAATGAGCAGTTCTTC. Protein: CSVEDGLAGVNEQFF.